These 18 T cell receptor beta chains were all obtained from the same sample, sequenced in a study of T cell responses to AZD1222 COVID-19 vaccine. Here immunoSEQ multiplex PCR was the method, and the copy in TCRdb shows in-frame clones only, minus some. The sample holds just under 95,000 clones, 65% to 90% seen once. Sequences were derived from peripheral blood, sampled on day 0 of AZD1222 vaccination. Receptors originate from an adult in good health.

This sequence joins TRBV19 and TRBJ2-3; 7 bases are shared with TRBD1. The CDR3 spans 15 residues. Germline V gene data show CDR1 as LNHDA and CDR2 as SQIVND (reference sequence). Trimming at V came to 4 bases and at J to 5 bases, leaving 9 bases not matched to a gene. CDR3 loop: CASSKRDSDGDTQYF. The CDR3 DNA reads TGTGCCAGTAGTAAAAGGGACAGTGACGGAGATACGCAGTATTTT.

J is TRBJ1-2 and V is TRBV7-3; a weak D match, TRBD1 (6 bases). Germline V lookup: CDR1 SGHTA, CDR2 FQGTGA. The CDR3 runs to 15 residues. The V gene lost 5 bases and the J gene lost 8 bases, with 21 bases spanning the gap. The CDR3 region is CASSKLLRGLRGYTF. The CDR3 DNA reads TGTGCCAGCAGCAAACTACTCAGGGGATTAAGGGGCTACACCTTC.

This clone has only one observation. The J gene is TRBJ2-3, the V gene TRBV7-3; 7 bases are a match to TRBD2. CDR3 length: 13 amino acids. J gave up 6 bases and V 4 bases, and 4 bases lay outside the gene matches. Germline assignment: CDR1 SGHTA and CDR2 FQGTGA. Here the CDR3 DNA reads TGTGCCAGCAGCTCGCGGGGGATGGATACGCAGTATTTT. Encoded protein: CASSSRGMDTQYF. Combining the CDR3 with reference TRBV7-3 and TRBJ2-3 gives the whole variable domain GAGVSQTPSNKVTEKGKYVELRCDPISGHTALYWYRQSLGQGPEFLIYFQGTGAADDSGLPNDRFFAVRPEGSVSTLKIQRTERGDSAVYLCASSSRGMDTQYFGPGTRLTVL.

J is TRBJ2-5 and V is TRBV7-7; TRBD2 is a possible D gene (5 bases). The V gene's germline CDR1 is SSHAT and CDR2 FNYEAQ (reference sequence). V lost 1 base and J 2 bases, leaving 11 bases between the germline ends. There are 15 residues in the CDR3. DNA of the CDR3: TGTGCCAGCAGCTTAGTCGGGAACCAACAAGAGACCCAGTACTTC. It specifies CASSLVGNQQETQYF.

J is TRBJ2-2 and V is TRBV7-2; 9 nucleotides match TRBD1. With 3 bases clipped from V and 6 bases from J, the junction kept 8 bases outside the gene matches. Germline CDR1 reads SGHTA; CDR2 reads FQGNSA. The CDR3 runs 16 residues. Here the CDR3 reads CASSFSGTGKAGELFF. For the CDR3, the DNA is TGTGCCAGCAGCTTTTCCGGGACAGGGAAAGCCGGGGAGCTGTTTTTT.

V and J are TRBV6-2 or TRBV6-3 and TRBJ1-1; maybe TRBD1 (6 bases). The CDR3 has 14 amino acids. Germline loops: CDR1 MNHEY, CDR2 SVGEGT. Trimming cost V 0 bases and J 4 bases, with 9 bases left between them. DNA of the CDR3: TGTGCCAGCAGTTACTCCCAAGGGGGCACTGAAGCTTTCTTT. This gives the protein CASSYSQGGTEAFF.

This clone was recorded a few times. The rearrangement uses TRBV5-4 and TRBJ2-7; D ambiguous. CDR1 and CDR2 (germline): SGHNT, YYREEE (reference sequence). Trimming cost V 2 bases and J 3 bases, with 15 bases left between them. The CDR3 contains 15 residues. The CDR3 DNA is TGTGCCAGCAGCTTACCCTCGGGCGGCCGCTACGAGCAGTACTTC. Amino acid sequence: CASSLPSGGRYEQYF.

The chain joins TRBV11-3 to TRBJ2-3; D gene uncertain. This CDR3 comprises 13 residues. CDR1 and CDR2 (germline): SGHNT, YENEEA. Trimming shortened V by 6 bases and J by 1 base, and 8 bases separated the two germline ends. The CDR3 sequence: CASRATGTDTQYF. The CDR3 bases are TGTGCCAGCAGGGCAACAGGCACAGATACGCAGTATTTT.

This clone was observed a single time. One end of the junction varies from germline; a read error may be responsible. The V and J genes are TRBV6-1 and TRBJ1-2; TRBD1 matches at 12 bases. Germline V gene data show CDR1 as MNHNS and CDR2 as SASEGT. The CDR3 has 13 residues. The CDR3 region is CASSEEGQGAHFF. The CDR3, as DNA: TGTGCCAGCAGTGAAGAGGGACAGGGGGCCCACTTCTTC.

This clone was observed a few times. In DNA form, the CDR3 reads TGTGCCAGCAGCCAAGAGGACCGTTGGGACCACCTCCACTTT. Translation gives CASSQEDRWDHLHF. The genes are TRBV3-1 (or the pseudogene TRBV3-2) and TRBJ1-6, with TRBD1 as a possible D gene (5 bases). The germline V gene encodes CDR1 LGHDT and CDR2 YNNKEL (reference sequence). This CDR3 spans 14 amino acids. Trimming took off 0 bases at V and 15 bases at J, with 15 bases between the two ends.

The V call is TRBV28, the J call TRBJ2-2; D not certain. V was shortened by 3 bases and J by 4 bases, with 6 bases between the two germline ends. The CDR3 totals 13 residues. Per the germline V gene, CDR1 is MDHEN and CDR2 is SYDVKM. The DNA for the CDR3 is TGTGCCAGCAGTTTCCCCGCCACCGGGGAGCTGTTTTTT. This encodes CASSFPATGELFF.

This clone was counted a few times. This chain connects TRBV28 to TRBJ2-7; 8 nucleotides match TRBD1. Trimming at V came to 3 bases and at J to 3 bases, leaving 4 bases not matched to a gene. The CDR3 runs 14 residues. Looked up from germline, CDR1 is MDHEN and CDR2 is SYDVKM. CDR3 DNA: TGTGCCAGCAGTTTGCCTGGACAGGGCTACGAGCAGTACTTC. It encodes CASSLPGQGYEQYF. Using reference TRBV28 and TRBJ2-7 for the parts outside the CDR3, the full variable domain is DVKVTQSSRYLVKRTGEKVFLECVQDMDHENMFWYRQDPGLGLRLIYFSYDVKMKEKGDIPEGYSVSREKKERFSLILESASTNQTSMYLCASSLPGQGYEQYFGPGTRLTVT.

The rearrangement uses TRBV30 and TRBJ1-3; the D gene is possibly TRBD1 (5 bases). Germline V lookup: CDR1 GTSNPN, CDR2 SVGIG (reference sequence). CDR3 length: 14 residues. The germline V and J ends were trimmed by 0 bases and 4 bases, with 10 bases remaining between them. CDR3 amino acids: CAWSVRGGGNTIYF. The DNA for the CDR3 is TGTGCCTGGAGTGTACGGGGGGGAGGAAACACCATATATTTT.

This CDR3 reads CASSLRSGRGYTF. The CDR3 coding sequence is TGTGCCAGCAGTTTAAGGTCAGGGAGAGGATACACCTTC. This rearrangement joins TRBV12-3 or TRBV12-4 to TRBJ1-2, with D perhaps TRBD1 (5 bases). This CDR3 is 13 amino acids long. V lost 2 bases and J lost 11, with 15 bases in between.

The rearrangement links TRBV12-3 or TRBV12-4 to TRBJ1-1; tentative D call: TRBD1 (6 bases). V dropped 4 bases and J dropped 3 bases, with 6 bases sitting between them. This CDR3 has 12 residues. The chain's CDR3 is CASSSGDTEAFF. The CDR3 DNA is TGTGCCAGCAGTTCAGGGGACACTGAAGCTTTCTTT.

The chain joins TRBV7-2 to TRBJ2-7, with D maybe TRBD2 (6 bases). V was clipped by 4 bases and J by 3 bases, with 16 bases between them. This CDR3 spans 15 amino acids. In germline, CDR1 is SGHTA, CDR2 FQGNSA. This CDR3 reads CASSSGGVGGYEQYF. The CDR3 DNA reads TGTGCCAGCAGCTCCGGAGGGGTAGGAGGCTACGAGCAGTACTTC.

This chain links TRBV24-1 with TRBJ2-3; a possible D gene is TRBD2 (5 bases). The CDR3 sequence is 14 residues long. V was cut by 1 base and J by 2 bases, with 6 bases left in between. The V gene's germline CDR1 is KGHDR and CDR2 SFDVKD. The CDR3 spells CATSDFGLTDTQYF. In nucleotides, the CDR3 is TGTGCCACCAGTGATTTCGGACTCACAGATACGCAGTATTTT.

The rearrangement uses TRBV5-1 and TRBJ1-3; maybe TRBD1 (6 bases). Trimming took 3 bases from V and 3 from J, leaving 16 bases between them. The CDR3 spans 16 residues. Germline V lookup: CDR1 SGHRS, CDR2 YFSETQ. As DNA, the CDR3 is TGCGCCAGCAGCTCCCAGGGGCAGGGCAGTGGAAACACCATATATTTT. This codes for CASSSQGQGSGNTIYF. Looking up the rest from reference TRBV5-1 and TRBJ1-3 gives the full variable domain: KAGVTQTPRYLIKTRGQQVTLSCSPISGHRSVSWYQQTPGQGLQFLFEYFSETQRNKGNFPGRFSGRQFSNSRSEMNVSTLELGDSALYLCASSSQGQGSGNTIYFGEGSWLTVV.